This TCR beta chain appears in the sequencing data of a study of post-analysis software for immune sequencing data. About the research overall: The patients showed relapsing-remitting, secondary progressive and progressive-relapsing multiple sclerosis courses.

In the case of this clonotype: What it recognizes is unknown.

The CDR3 is 15 residues long. The V gene's germline CDR1 is ENHRY and CDR2 SYGVKD. V shed 5 bases, J shed 0 bases, and the junction held 6 bases outside the gene matches. The TCR beta cDNA libraries carried unique molecular identifiers. Once about 0.85 to 11 million T cells were used, about half a million cDNA molecules resulted. Using its own MiXCR run on the PCR reads, TCRdb lists one record per CDR3 protein. The profile shows roughly 800,000 distinct CDR3 sequences, around 50% of them singletons. Whole-study findings and limits: Included in a set of five TRBV segments more frequent in patients than controls were TRBV5-6, TRBV5-1 and TRBV20-1. The F measure placed samples prepared in the same batch into strongly shared clusters. Compared against controls, patients with multiple sclerosis displayed significantly lower normalized Chao1 diversity.

This clonotype originated in a girl between 5 and 17 years old with multiple sclerosis. Sequencing was done on a sample of blood. The chain is built from TRBV10-3 and TRBJ2-7; 8 nucleotides line up with TRBD1. The CDR3 DNA follows: TGTGCCATCAGTACCGGACAGGGATCCTCCTACGAGCAGTACTTC. Translation: CAISTGQGSSYEQYF.